Detailed here is one TCR beta chain. This entry belongs to a study of blood T cell repertoires in COVID-19. About the research overall: T cells, B-cell-depleted T cells, or PBMCs supplied cDNA or gDNA.

Between the trimmed V and J ends, which lost 3 bases and 2 bases, there was a span of 11 bases. The CDR3 is 14 amino acids. Germline assignment: CDR1 LNHDA and CDR2 SQIVND (reference sequence). In the authors' workflow: Estimation of nucleated cell counts relied on the amplification of reference gene primers. This table comes from immunoSEQ multiplex PCR, and its TCRdb copy is limited to in-frame clones, with some not included. The V and J calls and the clone size are those of that table, but D and trimming were determined from the DNA. The sample consists of some 54,000 clones, roughly 80% of them appearing once.

The sample was peripheral blood. The chain combines TRBV19 with TRBJ2-7, with TRBD1 as a possible D gene (5 bases). This TCR came from a woman between 55 and 75 years old with acute or convalescent COVID-19. The DNA of the CDR3 is TGTGCCAGTAGTATGACAGCTAGGGCCTACGAGCAGTACTTC. Its translation: CASSMTARAYEQYF.